The following is a T cell receptor (beta chain) sequence with its context. Its antigen remains unidentified. The sample belongs to a study of cytomegalovirus exposure and HLA in healthy donors. V gave up 5 bases and J gave up 1 base; unmatched junction bases: 6. The CDR3 has 16 residues. Germline CDR1 and CDR2: SGHDN and FVKESK. Profiled with immunoSEQ multiplex PCR; TCRdb holds only in-frame clones, not every one. This sample has 150,000 to 200,000 clones, with 75% to 95% found just once. Regarding the study as a whole: According to reports, the classifier identified cytomegalovirus status with high specificity and sensitivity.

This clonotype was sampled from a woman aged 18-35 years in good health and CMV-seropositive. Sequenced sample: PBMCs. The chain combines TRBV14 with TRBJ2-2, with TRBD1 matching 8 bases. CDR3 sequence reads: CASSKGTGLNTGELFF. In DNA form, the CDR3 reads TGTGCCAGCAGCAAGGGGACAGGATTGAACACCGGGGAGCTGTTTTTT. The full variable domain, completed using reference TRBV14 and TRBJ2-2, is EAGVTQFPSHSVIEKGQTVTLRCDPISGHDNLYWYRRVMGKEIKFLLHFVKESKQDESGMPNNRFLAERTGGTYSTLKVQPAELEDSGVYFCASSKGTGLNTGELFFGEGSRLTVL.